This entry lists 15 T cell receptor beta chains sequenced from one sample in a study of a mutant IDH1 vaccine in newly diagnosed glioma. Assay: immunoSEQ multiplex PCR; the TCRdb copy retains only in-frame clones and omits some. In the table there are about 54,000 clones, approximately 81% of which are singletons. Stated time point: week 5, during vaccination. In every dose of vaccine, 300 ug of mutant IDH1 20-mer peptide was given alongside topical imiquimod. No antigen has been assigned to these receptors. The starting material was PBMCs, obtained from a glioma patient whose treatment included an IDH1 peptide vaccine. The receptors shown here come from a man aged 30-40 years with glioma.

The J gene is TRBJ2-5, the V gene TRBV27; 15 positions agree with TRBD2. This CDR3 contains 19 residues. V gave up 5 bases and J gave up 6 bases; unmatched junction bases: 16. The germline V gene has CDR1 MNHEY and CDR2 SMNVEV (reference sequence). CDR3 protein: CASSPLRGTSGGYVQTQYF. The CDR3 region has the DNA TGTGCCAGCAGTCCTCTCCGTGGGACTAGCGGGGGGTACGTACAGACCCAGTACTTC.

The V gene is TRBV15, the J gene TRBJ2-5; maybe TRBD2 (5 bases). Per the germline V gene, CDR1 is LNHNV and CDR2 is YYDKDF (reference sequence). The CDR3 totals 15 residues. V was shortened by 5 bases and J by 3 bases, with 16 bases between the two germline ends. CDR3 coding DNA: TGTGCCACCAGCGACGCTGCGCTAGCTGAAGAGACCCAGTACTTC. Translating gives CATSDAALAEETQYF. The full variable domain, in which reference TRBV15 and TRBJ2-5 provide the parts outside the CDR3, is DAMVIQNPRYQVTQFGKPVTLSCSQTLNHNVMYWYQQKSSQAPKLLFHYYDKDFNNEADTPDNFQSRRPNTSFCFLDIRSPGLGDTAMYLCATSDAALAEETQYFGPGTRLLVL.

V gene TRBV28 combines with J gene TRBJ2-7, with TRBD1 matching 9 bases. The germline gives CDR1 MDHEN, CDR2 SYDVKM. The J segment lost 4 bases and the V segment lost 6 bases, leaving 10 bases of the junction unmatched. This CDR3 comprises 15 residues. CDR3: CASSRPGQGRYEQYF. As DNA, the CDR3 is TGTGCCAGCAGCAGACCGGGACAGGGACGATACGAGCAGTACTTC.

This clone was found a few times. V is TRBV6-4 and J is TRBJ2-3; D perhaps matches TRBD2 (5 bases). CDR1 and CDR2 (germline): MRHNA, SNTAGT. Trimming shortened V by 6 bases and J by 2 bases, and 9 bases separated the two germline ends. This CDR3 is 13 amino acids long. The CDR3 reads CASSREPTDTQYF. Written as DNA, the CDR3 is TGTGCCAGCAGCCGGGAACCCACAGATACGCAGTATTTT.

In its sample, this clone was seen once. The chain employs TRBV6-1 and TRBJ1-1; 8 bases are shared with TRBD1. Trimming took 0 bases from V and 6 from J; bases not matched to a gene: 6. Germline V gene lookup returns CDR1 MNHNS and CDR2 SASEGT. The CDR3 consists of 15 residues. CDR3 in amino acids: CASSEALQGGAEAFF. The CDR3 nucleotides read TGTGCCAGCAGTGAAGCTCTACAGGGGGGAGCTGAAGCTTTCTTT.

A single count supports this clone. V usage is TRBV19 and J usage is TRBJ2-3; D is possibly TRBD1 or TRBD2 (6 bases each). Per germline, CDR1 LNHDA and CDR2 SQIVND (reference sequence). V lost 7 bases to trimming and J lost 2 bases, with 16 bases between them. The CDR3 consists of 15 residues. Here the CDR3 DNA reads TGTGCCAGTATGGGGGGCAGGGCATCCACAGATACGCAGTATTTT. Translating gives CASMGGRASTDTQYF.

The chain has TRBV18 and TRBJ1-2; 7 bases agree with TRBD1. The CDR3 has 17 amino acids. The V gene's germline CDR1 is KGHSH and CDR2 LQKENI. Trimming at V came to 1 base and at J to 8 bases, leaving 16 bases not matched to a gene. The CDR3 sequence is CASSPRIDRVGWRGYTF. Written as DNA, the CDR3 is TGTGCCAGCTCACCACGGATAGACAGGGTTGGTTGGAGGGGCTACACCTTC.

The rearrangement joins TRBV11-2 to TRBJ1-5; no reliable D call. The germline V and J ends were trimmed by 5 bases and 3 bases, with 8 bases remaining between them. There are 13 residues in the CDR3. Germline CDR1 and CDR2: SGHAT and FQNNGV. The CDR3 sequence is CASSVEVNQPQHF. The CDR3 DNA follows: TGTGCCAGCAGCGTGGAGGTCAATCAGCCCCAGCATTTT.

This chain links TRBV19 with TRBJ2-7; no clear D. In germline, CDR1 is LNHDA, CDR2 SQIVND (reference sequence). Between the trimmed V and J ends, which lost 1 base and 3 bases, there was a span of 10 bases. The CDR3 contains 14 residues. The CDR3 spells CASSIGLASYEQYF. CDR3 sequence (DNA): TGTGCCAGTAGTATAGGGCTTGCCAGCTACGAGCAGTACTTC.

The V gene is TRBV29-1, the J gene TRBJ1-1, with TRBD1 matching over 7 bases. V dropped 4 bases and J dropped 6; count of bases not matched to a gene: 5. The CDR3 runs to 12 residues. Germline CDR1 SQVTM, CDR2 ANQGSEA. The CDR3 bases are TGCAGCGTTGGCCCAGGGGGGGCTGAAGCTTTCTTT. It translates to CSVGPGGAEAFF.

The chain joins TRBV1 to TRBJ1-3. TRBV1 is tagged as a pseudogene. This CDR3 spans 14 amino acids. The CDR3 here is CTSSQDSLGNTIYF. CDR3 coding DNA: TGCACCAGCAGCCAAGATAGCCTGGGAAACACCATATATTTT.

The DNA of the CDR3 is TGCGCCAGCAGTAAGGACAGGGACGGGGCAACCCTTAACTATGGCTACACCTTC. Encoded protein: CASSKDRDGATLNYGYTF. The genes are TRBV10-2 and TRBJ1-2; TRBD1 aligns across 8 bases. Germline V CDR1 and CDR2: WSHSY, SAAADI. The CDR3 runs to 18 residues. V lost 5 bases, J lost 1 base, and 15 bases stayed unmatched.

The rearrangement joins TRBV28 to TRBJ1-6, with 12 bases fitting TRBD1. In germline, CDR1 is MDHEN, CDR2 SYDVKM. V lost 6 bases and J lost 5; bases outside the gene matches: 14. CDR3 length equals 19 residues. The CDR3 sequence: CASRSGTGGSWGNNSPLHF. Written as DNA, the CDR3 is TGTGCCAGCAGATCCGGGACAGGGGGCTCGTGGGGTAATAATTCACCCCTCCACTTT.

The CDR3 sequence is CASSLRDPYEQYF. In nucleotides, the CDR3 is TGTGCCAGCAGCTTACGGGACCCTTACGAGCAGTACTTC. The V call is TRBV7-9, the J call TRBJ2-7; D possibly uses TRBD1 or TRBD2 (5 bases each). V was pared by 2 bases and J by 4 bases, with 9 bases between. CDR3 length: 13 amino acids. Germline V gene lookup returns CDR1 SEHNR and CDR2 FQNEAQ (reference sequence).

The gene calls are TRBV6-6 and TRBJ1-1, with D possibly being TRBD1 (6 bases). Germline-derived CDR1 and CDR2 are MNHNY and SVGAGI (reference sequence). The CDR3 spans 15 residues. V gave up 2 bases and J gave up 1 base, with 11 bases separating them. CDR3 bases: TGTGCCAGCAGTTACGGCGACAGGTCGAACACTGAAGCTTTCTTT. It is translated as CASSYGDRSNTEAFF.